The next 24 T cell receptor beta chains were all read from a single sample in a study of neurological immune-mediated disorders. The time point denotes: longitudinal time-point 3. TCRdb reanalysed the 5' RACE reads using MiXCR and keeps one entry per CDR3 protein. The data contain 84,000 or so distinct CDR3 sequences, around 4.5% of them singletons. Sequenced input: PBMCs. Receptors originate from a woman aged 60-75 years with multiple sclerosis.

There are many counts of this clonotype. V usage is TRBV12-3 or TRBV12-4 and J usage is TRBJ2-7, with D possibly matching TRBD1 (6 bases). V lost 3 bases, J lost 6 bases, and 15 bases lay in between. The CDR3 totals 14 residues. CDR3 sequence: CASSFRAGVGEQYF. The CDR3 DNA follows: TGTGCCAGCAGTTTCCGGGCAGGGGTGGGCGAGCAGTACTTC.

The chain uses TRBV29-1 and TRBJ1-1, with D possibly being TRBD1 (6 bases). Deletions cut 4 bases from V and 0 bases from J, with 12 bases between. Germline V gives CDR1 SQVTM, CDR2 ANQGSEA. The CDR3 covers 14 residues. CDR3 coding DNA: TGCAGCGTTGTGGGGGCGGGCATGAACACTGAAGCTTTCTTT. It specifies CSVVGAGMNTEAFF.

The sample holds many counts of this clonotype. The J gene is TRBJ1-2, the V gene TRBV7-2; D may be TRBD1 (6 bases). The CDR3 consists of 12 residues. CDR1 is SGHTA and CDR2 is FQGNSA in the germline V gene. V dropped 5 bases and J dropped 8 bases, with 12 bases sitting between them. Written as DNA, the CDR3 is TGTGCCAGCAGCCCAGGGGTAGGAGGCTACACCTTC. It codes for CASSPGVGGYTF.

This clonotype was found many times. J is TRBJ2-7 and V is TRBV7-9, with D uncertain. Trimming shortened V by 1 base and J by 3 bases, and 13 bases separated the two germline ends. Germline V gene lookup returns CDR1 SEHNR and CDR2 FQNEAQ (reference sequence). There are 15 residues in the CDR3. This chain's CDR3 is CASSLGAVSIYEQYF. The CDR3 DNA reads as TGTGCCAGCAGCTTAGGGGCGGTTAGCATCTACGAGCAGTACTTC.

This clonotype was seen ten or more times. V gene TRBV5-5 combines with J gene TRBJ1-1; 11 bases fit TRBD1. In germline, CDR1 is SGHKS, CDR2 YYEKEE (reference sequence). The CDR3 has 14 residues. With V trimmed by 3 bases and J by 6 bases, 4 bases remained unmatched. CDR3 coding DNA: TGTGCCAGCAGCTCCCGGGACAGGGGGGCTGAAGCTTTCTTT. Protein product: CASSSRDRGAEAFF.

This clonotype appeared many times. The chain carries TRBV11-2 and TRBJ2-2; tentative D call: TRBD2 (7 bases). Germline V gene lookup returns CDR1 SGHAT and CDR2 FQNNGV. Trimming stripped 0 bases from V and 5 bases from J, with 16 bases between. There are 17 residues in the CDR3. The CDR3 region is CASSLEYGGRRTGELFF. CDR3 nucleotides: TGTGCCAGCAGCTTAGAGTACGGGGGGCGAAGGACCGGGGAGCTGTTTTTT.

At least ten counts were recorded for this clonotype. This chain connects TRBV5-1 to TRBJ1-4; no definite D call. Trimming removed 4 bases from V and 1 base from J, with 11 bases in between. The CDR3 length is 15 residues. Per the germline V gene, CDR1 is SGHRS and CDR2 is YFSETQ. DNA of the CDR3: TGCGCCAGCAGCGAACAGCCCGGAACTAATGAAAAACTGTTTTTT. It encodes CASSEQPGTNEKLFF.

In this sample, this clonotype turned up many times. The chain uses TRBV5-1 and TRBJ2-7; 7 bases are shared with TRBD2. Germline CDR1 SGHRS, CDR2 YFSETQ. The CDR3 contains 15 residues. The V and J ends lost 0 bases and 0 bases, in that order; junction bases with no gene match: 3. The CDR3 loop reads CASSLVGGSSYEQYF. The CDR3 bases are TGCGCCAGCAGCTTGGTCGGGGGGAGCTCCTACGAGCAGTACTTC. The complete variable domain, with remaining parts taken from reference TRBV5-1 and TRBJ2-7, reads KAGVTQTPRYLIKTRGQQVTLSCSPISGHRSVSWYQQTPGQGLQFLFEYFSETQRNKGNFPGRFSGRQFSNSRSEMNVSTLELGDSALYLCASSLVGGSSYEQYFGPGTRLTVT.

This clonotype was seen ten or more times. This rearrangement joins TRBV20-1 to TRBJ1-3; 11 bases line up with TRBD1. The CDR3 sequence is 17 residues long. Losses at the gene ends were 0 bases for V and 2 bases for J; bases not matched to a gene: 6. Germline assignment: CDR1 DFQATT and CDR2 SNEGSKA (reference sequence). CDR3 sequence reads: CSAREPGQGGTGNTIYF. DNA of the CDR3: TGCAGTGCTAGAGAGCCGGGACAGGGGGGAACTGGAAACACCATATATTTT.

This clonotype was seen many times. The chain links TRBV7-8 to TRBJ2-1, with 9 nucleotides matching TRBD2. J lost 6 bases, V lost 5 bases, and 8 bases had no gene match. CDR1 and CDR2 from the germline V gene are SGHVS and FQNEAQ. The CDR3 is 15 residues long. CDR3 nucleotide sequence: TGTGCCAGCAGCCCGCGGGGGGGCGAGGGCAATGAGCAGTTCTTC. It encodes CASSPRGGEGNEQFF.

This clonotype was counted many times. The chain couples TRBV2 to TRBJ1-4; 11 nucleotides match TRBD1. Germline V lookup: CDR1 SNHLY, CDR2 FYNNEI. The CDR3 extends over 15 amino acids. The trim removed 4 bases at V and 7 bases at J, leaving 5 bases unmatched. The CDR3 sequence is CASSGIGTGGEKLFF. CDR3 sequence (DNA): TGTGCCAGCAGTGGGATCGGGACAGGGGGTGAAAAACTGTTTTTT.

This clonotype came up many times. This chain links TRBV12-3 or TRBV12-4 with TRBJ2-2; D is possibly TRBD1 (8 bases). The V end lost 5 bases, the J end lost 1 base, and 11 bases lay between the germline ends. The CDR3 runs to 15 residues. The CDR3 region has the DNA TGTGCCAGCAGTAACAGGGGGGGGAACACCGGGGAGCTGTTTTTT. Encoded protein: CASSNRGGNTGELFF.

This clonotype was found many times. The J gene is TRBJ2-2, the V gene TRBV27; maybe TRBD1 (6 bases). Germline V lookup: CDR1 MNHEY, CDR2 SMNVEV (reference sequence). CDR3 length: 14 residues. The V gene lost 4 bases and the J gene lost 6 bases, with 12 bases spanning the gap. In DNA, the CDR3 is TGTGCCAGCAGTTCGACTCAGGGGTCCGGGGAGCTGTTTTTT. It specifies CASSSTQGSGELFF.

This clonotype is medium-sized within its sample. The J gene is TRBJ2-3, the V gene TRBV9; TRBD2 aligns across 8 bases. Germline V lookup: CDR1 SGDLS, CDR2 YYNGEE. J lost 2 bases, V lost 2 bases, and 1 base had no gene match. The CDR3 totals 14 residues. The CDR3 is CASSVSGATDTQYF. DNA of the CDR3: TGTGCCAGCAGCGTTAGCGGGGCCACAGATACGCAGTATTTT.

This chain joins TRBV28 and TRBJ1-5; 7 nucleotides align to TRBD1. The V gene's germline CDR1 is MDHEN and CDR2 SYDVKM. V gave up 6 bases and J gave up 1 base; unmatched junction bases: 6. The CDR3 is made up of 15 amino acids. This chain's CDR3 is CASRNRQGSNQPQHF. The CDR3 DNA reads TGTGCCAGCAGAAACAGACAGGGCAGCAATCAGCCCCAGCATTTT.

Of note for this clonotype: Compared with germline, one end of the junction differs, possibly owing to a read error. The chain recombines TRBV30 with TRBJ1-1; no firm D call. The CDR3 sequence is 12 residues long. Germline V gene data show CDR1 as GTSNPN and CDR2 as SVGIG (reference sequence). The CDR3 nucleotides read TGTACCTGGAACTTCGCACTACATGAAGCTTTCTTT. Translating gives CTWNFALHEAFF. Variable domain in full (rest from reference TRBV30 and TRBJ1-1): SQTIHQWPATLVQPVGSPLSLECTVEGTSNPNLYWYRQAAGRGLQLLFYSVGIGQISSEVPQNLSASRPQDRQFILSSKKLLLSDSGFYLCTWNFALHEAFFGQGTRLTVV.

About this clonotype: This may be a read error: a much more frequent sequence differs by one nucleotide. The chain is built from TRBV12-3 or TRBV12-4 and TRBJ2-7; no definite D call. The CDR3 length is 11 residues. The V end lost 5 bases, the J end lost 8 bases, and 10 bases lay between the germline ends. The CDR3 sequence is CASSPRHKQYF. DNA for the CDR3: TGTGCCAGCAGTCCGCGCCACAAGCAGTACTTC.

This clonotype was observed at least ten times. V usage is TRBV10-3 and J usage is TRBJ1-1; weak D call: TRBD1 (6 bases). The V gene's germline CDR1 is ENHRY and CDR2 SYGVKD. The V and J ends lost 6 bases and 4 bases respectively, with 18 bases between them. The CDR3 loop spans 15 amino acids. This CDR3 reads CAISPTGGVPTEAFF. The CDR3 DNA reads TGTGCCATCAGCCCGACAGGCGGGGTACCCACTGAAGCTTTCTTT.

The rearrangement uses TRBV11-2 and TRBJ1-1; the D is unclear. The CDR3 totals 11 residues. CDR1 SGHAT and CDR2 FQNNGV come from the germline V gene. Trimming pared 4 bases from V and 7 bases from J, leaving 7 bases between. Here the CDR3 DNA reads TGTGCCAGCAGCTACGGGATTGAAGCTTTCTTT. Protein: CASSYGIEAFF.

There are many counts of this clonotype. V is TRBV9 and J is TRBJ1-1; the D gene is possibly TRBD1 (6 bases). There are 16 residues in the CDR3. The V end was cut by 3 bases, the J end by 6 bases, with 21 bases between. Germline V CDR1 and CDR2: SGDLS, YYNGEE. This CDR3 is CASSEWDTSFGSEAFF. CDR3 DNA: TGTGCCAGCAGCGAGTGGGACACCTCCTTCGGGTCTGAAGCTTTCTTT.

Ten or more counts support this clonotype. The CDR3 region has the DNA TGTGCCAGTTCCCGAATAGGCGGGACAGTTAATGAAAAACTGTTTTTT. It specifies CASSRIGGTVNEKLFF. This chain joins TRBV12-3 or TRBV12-4 and TRBJ1-4; 7 bases are shared with TRBD1. The CDR3 spans 16 residues. With 9 bases clipped from V and 4 bases from J, the junction kept 14 bases outside the gene matches.

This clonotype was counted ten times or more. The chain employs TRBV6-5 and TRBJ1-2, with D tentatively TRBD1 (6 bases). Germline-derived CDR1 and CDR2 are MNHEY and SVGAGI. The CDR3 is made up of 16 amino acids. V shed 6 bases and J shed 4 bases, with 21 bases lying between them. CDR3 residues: CASSTLQPQGGYGYTF. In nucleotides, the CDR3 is TGTGCCAGCAGCACCCTCCAGCCACAGGGCGGCTATGGCTACACCTTC.

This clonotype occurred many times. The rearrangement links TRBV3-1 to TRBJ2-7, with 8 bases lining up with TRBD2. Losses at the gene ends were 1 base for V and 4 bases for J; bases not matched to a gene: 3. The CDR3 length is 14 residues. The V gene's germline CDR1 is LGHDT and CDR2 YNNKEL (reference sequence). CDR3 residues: CASSQGVAGYEQYF. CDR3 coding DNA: TGTGCCAGCAGCCAAGGGGTAGCGGGGTACGAGCAGTACTTC.

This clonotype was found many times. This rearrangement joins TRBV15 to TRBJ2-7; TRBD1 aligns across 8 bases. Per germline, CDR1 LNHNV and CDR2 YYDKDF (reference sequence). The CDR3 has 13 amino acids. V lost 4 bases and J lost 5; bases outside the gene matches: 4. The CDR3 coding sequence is TGTGCCACCAGCAAAGGACAGGGAAACGAGCAGTACTTC. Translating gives CATSKGQGNEQYF.